This T cell receptor (beta chain) was recorded in a study of vaccination and CD4 T cells after COVID-19. Study conclusions and caveats: Spike mono-reactivity marked 304 of 307 vaccine-specific clones in convalescent patients. Median SARS-CoV-2-reactive clonotype numbers rose nonsignificantly, about 20 to 40. Convalescent participants were relatively few, and none had early post-infection timepoints studied.

The treatment: roughly 10-day PBMC culture with coronavirus spike peptide pools or control peptides (ViraFEST assay). Peptide pools at 8.5 to 10 ug/ml stimulated approximately 2 million PBMCs per well with 10 IU/ml IL-2. The Oncomine TCR Beta short-read assay was what sequenced the DNA obtained from cultured CD4+ T cells. MiXCR, run by TCRdb on the PCR reads, gives a single entry per CDR3 protein. Here the sample spans about 17,000 distinct CDR3 sequences, approximately 47% being singletons. Concerning this clonotype itself: What it binds is unknown.

Germline CDR1 reads GTSNPN; CDR2 reads SVGIG (reference sequence). This CDR3 is 18 amino acids long. V lost 2 bases and J lost 2; bases outside the gene matches: 13. The source of this sequence is a human donor who received a COVID-19 vaccine. Sequences were derived from CD4+ T cells from blood, cultured in vitro, sampled before SARS-CoV-2 vaccination. The chain recombines TRBV30 with TRBJ2-2; 8 bases are shared with TRBD2. CDR3 region: CAWSRFGGDFSNTGELFF. CDR3 sequence (DNA): TGTGCCTGGAGTCGCTTCGGGGGGGACTTCTCCAACACCGGGGAGCTGTTTTTT.